These T cell receptor beta chains were read from a single sample in a study of early T cells in non-severe SARS-CoV-2 infection. TCRdb ran MiXCR on the 5' RACE reads and lists one entry per CDR3 protein. The sample consists of approximately 66,000 distinct CDR3 sequences, under 15% of them appearing once. Input material: whole blood. These receptors all stem from an adult who was a healthcare worker with PCR-confirmed SARS-CoV-2 infection or an uninfected control (not recorded which). CDR3s include the opening cysteine and the closing phenylalanine or tryptophan. D genes are given only for firm matches. Clone size, where shown, is once, few, many, or a class for clones that have expanded.

many | TRBJ1-2 | TRBV19 | . | CASIRSGTAIYGYTF | TGTGCCAGCATACGATCCGGGACGGCGATCTATGGCTACACCTTC
few | TRBJ2-1 | TRBV6-1 | . | CASQTSTYNEQFF | TGTGCCAGTCAAACAAGCACCTACAATGAGCAGTTCTTC
. | TRBJ2-4 | TRBV24-1 | TRBD1 | CATSDNRGKGKNIQYF | TGTGCCACCAGTGACAACAGGGGGAAAGGCAAAAACATTCAGTACTTC
many | TRBJ2-2 | TRBV7-6 | . | CASRPSQTGELFF | TGTGCCAGCAGGCCATCCCAGACCGGGGAGCTGTTTTTT
many | TRBJ2-3 | TRBV14 | TRBD2 | CASSGKGVREGLADTQYF | TGTGCCAGCAGCGGAAAAGGGGTCCGGGAGGGCCTGGCAGATACGCAGTATTTT
many | TRBJ1-2 | TRBV18 | TRBD1 | CASSLTGDRRYGYTF | TGTGCCAGCTCATTAACAGGGGACCGTCGCTATGGCTACACCTTC
many | TRBJ2-5 | TRBV5-1 | . | CASSLAPGQETQYF | TGCGCCAGCAGCTTGGCTCCAGGTCAAGAGACCCAGTACTTC
many | TRBJ2-2 | TRBV6-2/TRBV6-3 | TRBD2 | CASSYRPGLAGNTGELFF | TGTGCCAGCAGTTACCGTCCGGGACTAGCGGGGAACACCGGGGAGCTGTTTTTT
. | TRBJ1-1 | TRBV2 | . | CASEREVNTEAFF | TGTGCCAGCGAGAGAGAGGTGAACACTGAAGCTTTCTTT
. | TRBJ1-1 | TRBV3-1 | TRBD1 | CASSPGGYTEAFF | TGTGCCAGCAGCCCAGGGGGATACACTGAAGCTTTCTTT
many | TRBJ2-2 | TRBV9 | . | CASRENTGELFF | TGTGCCAGCAGGGAAAACACCGGGGAGCTGTTTTTT
many | TRBJ1-4 | TRBV5-1 | TRBD1 | CASSRGLSKEKLFF | TGCGCCAGCAGCAGGGGGCTGTCGAAGGAAAAACTGTTTTTT